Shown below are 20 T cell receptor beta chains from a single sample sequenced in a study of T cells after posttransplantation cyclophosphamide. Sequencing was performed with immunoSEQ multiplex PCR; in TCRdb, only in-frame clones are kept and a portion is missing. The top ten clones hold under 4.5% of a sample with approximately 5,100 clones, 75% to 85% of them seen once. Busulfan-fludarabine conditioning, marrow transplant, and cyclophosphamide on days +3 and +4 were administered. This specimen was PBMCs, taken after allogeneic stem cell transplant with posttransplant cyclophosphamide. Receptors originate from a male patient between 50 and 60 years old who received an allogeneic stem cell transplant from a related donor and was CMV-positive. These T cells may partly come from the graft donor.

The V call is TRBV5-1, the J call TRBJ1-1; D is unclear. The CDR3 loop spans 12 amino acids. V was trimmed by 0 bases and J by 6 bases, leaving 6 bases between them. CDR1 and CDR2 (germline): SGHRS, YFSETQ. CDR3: CASSLGPSEAFF. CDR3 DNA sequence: TGCGCCAGCAGCTTGGGGCCCTCTGAAGCTTTCTTT.

CDR3: CASWETGGNQPQHF. CDR3 in DNA: TGTGCCAGTTGGGAGACAGGGGGCAATCAGCCCCAGCATTTT. V usage is TRBV19 and J usage is TRBJ1-5, with 8 bases aligning to TRBD1. Germline CDR1 LNHDA, CDR2 SQIVND (reference sequence). The CDR3 is made up of 14 amino acids. With V trimmed by 8 bases and J by 2 bases, 5 bases remained unmatched.

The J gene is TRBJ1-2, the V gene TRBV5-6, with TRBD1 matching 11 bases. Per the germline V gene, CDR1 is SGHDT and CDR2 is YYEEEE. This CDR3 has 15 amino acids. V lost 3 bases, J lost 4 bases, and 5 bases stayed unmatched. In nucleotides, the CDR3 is TGTGCCAGCAGCTGGGGGACAGGGGGTATCTATGGCTACACCTTC. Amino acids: CASSWGTGGIYGYTF.

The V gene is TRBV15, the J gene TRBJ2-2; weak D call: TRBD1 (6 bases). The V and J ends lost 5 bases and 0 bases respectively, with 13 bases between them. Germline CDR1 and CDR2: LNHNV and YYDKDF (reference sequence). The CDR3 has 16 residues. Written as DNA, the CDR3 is TGTGCCACCAGCTCCCACCCAGGGGCGAACACCGGGGAGCTGTTTTTT. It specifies CATSSHPGANTGELFF. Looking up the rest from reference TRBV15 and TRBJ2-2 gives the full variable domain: DAMVIQNPRYQVTQFGKPVTLSCSQTLNHNVMYWYQQKSSQAPKLLFHYYDKDFNNEADTPDNFQSRRPNTSFCFLDIRSPGLGDTAMYLCATSSHPGANTGELFFGEGSRLTVL.

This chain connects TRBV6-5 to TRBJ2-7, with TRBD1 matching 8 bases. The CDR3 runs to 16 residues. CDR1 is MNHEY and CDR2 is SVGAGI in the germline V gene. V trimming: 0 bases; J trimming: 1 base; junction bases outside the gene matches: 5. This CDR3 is CASSYSPGQASYEQYF. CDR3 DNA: TGTGCCAGCAGTTACTCGCCGGGACAGGCTTCCTACGAGCAGTACTTC.

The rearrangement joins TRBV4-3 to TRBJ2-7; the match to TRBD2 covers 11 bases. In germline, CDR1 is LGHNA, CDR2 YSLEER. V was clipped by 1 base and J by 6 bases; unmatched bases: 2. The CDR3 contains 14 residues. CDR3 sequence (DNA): TGCGCCAGCAGCCAAGGCGGGACTAGCGGCGAGCAGTACTTC. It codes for CASSQGGTSGEQYF.

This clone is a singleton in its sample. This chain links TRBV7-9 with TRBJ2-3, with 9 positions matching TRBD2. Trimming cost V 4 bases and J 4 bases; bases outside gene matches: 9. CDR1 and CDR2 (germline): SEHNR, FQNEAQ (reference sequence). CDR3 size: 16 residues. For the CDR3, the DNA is TGTGCCAGCAGCTCTTACGAGCGGGGGGCCTCAGATACGCAGTATTTT. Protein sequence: CASSSYERGASDTQYF.

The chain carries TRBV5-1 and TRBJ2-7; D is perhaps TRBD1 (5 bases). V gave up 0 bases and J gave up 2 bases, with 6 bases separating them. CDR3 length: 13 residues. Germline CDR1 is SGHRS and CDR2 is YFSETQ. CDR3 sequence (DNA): TGCGCCAGCAGCTTGGGGGGCCCCTACGAGCAGTACTTC. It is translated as CASSLGGPYEQYF.

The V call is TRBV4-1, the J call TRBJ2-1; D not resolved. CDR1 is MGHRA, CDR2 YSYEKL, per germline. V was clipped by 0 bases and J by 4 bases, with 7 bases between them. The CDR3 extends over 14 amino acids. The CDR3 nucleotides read TGCGCCAGCAGCCAAGAGAGGAGATACAATGAGCAGTTCTTC. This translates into CASSQERRYNEQFF.

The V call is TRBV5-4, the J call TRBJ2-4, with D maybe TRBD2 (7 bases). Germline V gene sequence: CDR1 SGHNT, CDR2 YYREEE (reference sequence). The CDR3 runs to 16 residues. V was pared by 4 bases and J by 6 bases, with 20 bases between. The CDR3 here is CASSPSGQGGGNIQYF. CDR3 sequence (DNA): TGTGCCAGCAGCCCCTCGGGACAAGGCGGGGGAAACATTCAGTACTTC. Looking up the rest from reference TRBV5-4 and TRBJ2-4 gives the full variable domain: ETGVTQSPTHLIKTRGQQVTLRCSSQSGHNTVSWYQQALGQGPQFIFQYYREEENGRGNFPPRFSGLQFPNYSSELNVNALELDDSALYLCASSPSGQGGGNIQYFGAGTRLSVL.

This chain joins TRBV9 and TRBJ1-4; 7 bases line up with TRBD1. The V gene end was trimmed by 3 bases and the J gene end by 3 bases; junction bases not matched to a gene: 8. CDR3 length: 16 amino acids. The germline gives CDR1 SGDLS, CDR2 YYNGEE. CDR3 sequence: CASSGSRQGPNEKLFF. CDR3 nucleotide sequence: TGTGCCAGCAGCGGATCCAGACAGGGACCTAATGAAAAACTGTTTTTT.

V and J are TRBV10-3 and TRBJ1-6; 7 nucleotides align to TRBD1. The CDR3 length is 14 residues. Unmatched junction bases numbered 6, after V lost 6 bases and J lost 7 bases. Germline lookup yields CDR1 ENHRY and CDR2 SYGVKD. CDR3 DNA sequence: TGTGCCATCAGATACAGGGGAGACAATTCACCCCTCCACTTT. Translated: CAIRYRGDNSPLHF.

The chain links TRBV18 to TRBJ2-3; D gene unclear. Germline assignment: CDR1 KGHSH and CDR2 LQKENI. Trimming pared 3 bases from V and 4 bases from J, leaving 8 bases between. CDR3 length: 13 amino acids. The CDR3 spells CASSPYPADTQYF. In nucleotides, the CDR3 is TGTGCCAGCTCACCGTATCCTGCAGATACGCAGTATTTT.

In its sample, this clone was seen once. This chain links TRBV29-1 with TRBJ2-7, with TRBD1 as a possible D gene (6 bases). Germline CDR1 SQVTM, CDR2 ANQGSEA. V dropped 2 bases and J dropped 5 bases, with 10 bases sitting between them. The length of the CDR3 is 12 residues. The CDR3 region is CSVETTGDEQYF. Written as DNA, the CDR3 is TGCAGCGTTGAAACGACAGGCGACGAGCAGTACTTC.

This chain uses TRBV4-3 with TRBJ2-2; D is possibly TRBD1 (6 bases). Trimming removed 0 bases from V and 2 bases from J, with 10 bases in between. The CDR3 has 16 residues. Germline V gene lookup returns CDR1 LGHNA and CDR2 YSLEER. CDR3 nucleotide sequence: TGCGCCAGCAGCCAAGATAGGGGGATAAACACCGGGGAGCTGTTTTTT. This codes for CASSQDRGINTGELFF.

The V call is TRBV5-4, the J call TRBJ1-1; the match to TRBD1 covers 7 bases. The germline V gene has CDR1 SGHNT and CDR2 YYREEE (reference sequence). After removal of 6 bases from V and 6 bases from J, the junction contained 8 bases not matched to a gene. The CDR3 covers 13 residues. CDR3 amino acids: CASTETGRAEAFF. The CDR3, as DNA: TGTGCCAGCACCGAGACAGGGCGCGCTGAAGCTTTCTTT.

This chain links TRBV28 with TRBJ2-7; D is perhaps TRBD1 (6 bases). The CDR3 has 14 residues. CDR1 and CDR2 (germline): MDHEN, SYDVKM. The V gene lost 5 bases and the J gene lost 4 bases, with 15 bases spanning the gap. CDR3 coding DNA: TGTGCCAGCAGTACCACAGGGATAGGGTACGAGCAGTACTTC. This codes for CASSTTGIGYEQYF.

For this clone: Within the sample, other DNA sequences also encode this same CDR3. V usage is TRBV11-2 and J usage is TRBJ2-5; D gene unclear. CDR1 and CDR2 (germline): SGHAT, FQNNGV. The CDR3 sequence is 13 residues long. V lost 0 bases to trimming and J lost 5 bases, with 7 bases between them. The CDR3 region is CASSLDQVETQYF. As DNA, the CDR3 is TGTGCCAGCAGCTTAGATCAGGTGGAGACCCAGTACTTC.

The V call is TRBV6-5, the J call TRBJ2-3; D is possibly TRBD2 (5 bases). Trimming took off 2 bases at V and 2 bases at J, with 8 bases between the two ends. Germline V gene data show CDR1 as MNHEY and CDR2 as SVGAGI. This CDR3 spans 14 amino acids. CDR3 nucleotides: TGTGCCAGCAGTTACCCGGGATTCACAGATACGCAGTATTTT. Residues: CASSYPGFTDTQYF.

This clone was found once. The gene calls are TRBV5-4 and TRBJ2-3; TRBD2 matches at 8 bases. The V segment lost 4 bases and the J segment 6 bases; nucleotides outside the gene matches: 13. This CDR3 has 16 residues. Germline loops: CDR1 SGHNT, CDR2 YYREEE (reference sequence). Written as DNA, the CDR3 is TGTGCCAGCAGCGTGGTAACGGGAGGGCCCCGGGATACGCAGTATTTT. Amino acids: CASSVVTGGPRDTQYF.